This entry lists 11 T cell receptor beta chains sequenced from one sample in a study of cytomegalovirus exposure and HLA in healthy donors. Measured with immunoSEQ multiplex PCR; TCRdb has only the in-frame clones, and not every one. The sample shows about 60,000 clones, approximately 95% of them seen only once. The specimen sequenced was PBMCs. The receptors originated from a woman aged 18 to 35 in good health and CMV-seropositive.

The CDR3 DNA follows: TGTGCCAGCAGCCCGGGACAGGGCGGGGAGGCAGATACGCAGTATTTT. Residues: CASSPGQGGEADTQYF. The rearrangement uses TRBV7-8 and TRBJ2-3; 9 bases line up with TRBD1. The CDR3 spans 16 residues. The germline gives CDR1 SGHVS, CDR2 FQNEAQ. J was trimmed by 4 bases and V by 5 bases; bases with no gene match: 10.

The chain uses TRBV6-5 and TRBJ1-4, with D hard to call. With 0 bases removed from V and 7 bases from J, the gap between germline ends came to 12 bases. This CDR3 has 15 residues. Germline V gives CDR1 MNHEY, CDR2 SVGAGI. The CDR3 is CASSYSIGGSEKLFF. In DNA, the CDR3 is TGTGCCAGCAGTTACTCGATAGGCGGTAGTGAAAAACTGTTTTTT.

This chain uses TRBV6-6 with TRBJ1-3, with D maybe TRBD1 (6 bases). Germline CDR1 reads MNHNY; CDR2 reads SVGAGI (reference sequence). V was clipped by 6 bases and J by 5 bases, with 14 bases between them. The CDR3 runs 14 residues. The CDR3 sequence is CASSLQGSRNTIYF. The CDR3 DNA follows: TGTGCCAGCAGCTTACAGGGTTCGAGAAACACCATATATTTT.

The chain joins TRBV2 to TRBJ2-5; 11 bases are shared with TRBD2. The V gene's germline CDR1 is SNHLY and CDR2 FYNNEI. The CDR3 contains 15 residues. V was pared by 6 bases and J by 2 bases, with 5 bases of the junction left unmatched. The CDR3 DNA reads TGTGCCAGCAGCGAACTAGCGGGAGTACAAGAGACCCAGTACTTC. This sequence encodes CASSELAGVQETQYF.

The rearrangement uses TRBV4-2 and TRBJ2-1; the D gene is possibly TRBD1 (6 bases). The CDR3 has 15 residues. The V end lost 3 bases, the J end lost 7 bases, and 16 bases lay between the germline ends. CDR1 is LGHNA and CDR2 is YNFKEQ in the germline V gene. CDR3 amino acids: CASSQKLRGTNEQFF. As DNA, the CDR3 is TGTGCCAGCAGCCAGAAACTCAGGGGAACGAATGAGCAGTTCTTC.

The chain couples TRBV14 to TRBJ2-5; the match to TRBD1 covers 11 bases. Germline trimming cut 2 bases from V and 4 bases from J; bases unmatched to any gene: 6. CDR3 length: 16 residues. The germline V gene encodes CDR1 SGHDN and CDR2 FVKESK. The DNA for the CDR3 is TGTGCCAGCAGCCAATACAGGACAGGGGGCAGAGAGACCCAGTACTTC. It codes for CASSQYRTGGRETQYF.

The chain couples TRBV25-1 to TRBJ2-7; TRBD2 might be the D (6 bases). CDR1 is MGHDK, CDR2 SYGVNS, per germline. The CDR3 length is 13 residues. V lost 3 bases and J lost 5, with 11 bases in between. CDR3 coding DNA: TGTGCCAGCAGTGACTCGGGAGTCGACGAGCAGTACTTC. It translates to CASSDSGVDEQYF.

The V and J genes are TRBV27 and TRBJ2-7; 7 bases match TRBD1. CDR3 length: 13 amino acids. Per germline, CDR1 MNHEY and CDR2 SMNVEV (reference sequence). V shed 8 bases and J 2 bases; nucleotides not matched to a gene: 6. The CDR3: CASGQGVTYEQYF. The CDR3 DNA reads TGTGCCAGCGGCCAGGGGGTTACCTACGAGCAGTACTTC.

This chain links TRBV7-2 with TRBJ2-1; the match to TRBD2 covers 8 bases. Trimming at V came to 5 bases and at J to 6 bases, leaving 9 bases not matched to a gene. The CDR3 spans 15 residues. Germline lookup yields CDR1 SGHTA and CDR2 FQGNSA. For the CDR3, the DNA is TGTGCCAGCAGCCTACCGGGACTAGTCGGCAATGAGCAGTTCTTC. It translates to CASSLPGLVGNEQFF.

The rearrangement uses TRBV5-4 and TRBJ1-2; a possible D gene is TRBD1 (5 bases). CDR1 is SGHNT and CDR2 is YYREEE in the germline V gene (reference sequence). V gave up 1 base and J gave up 7 bases, with 14 bases separating them. The CDR3 totals 14 residues. CDR3 coding DNA: TGTGCCAGCAGCTTGTATGGGGGGAAGACTGGCTACACCTTC. It specifies CASSLYGGKTGYTF.

V gene TRBV28 combines with J gene TRBJ1-5; TRBD1 is a possible D gene (5 bases). Germline V gives CDR1 MDHEN, CDR2 SYDVKM. V lost 5 bases and J 0 bases, leaving 11 bases between the germline ends. CDR3 size: 15 residues. The CDR3 coding sequence is TGTGCCAGCAGTCGGGACTCACGTAGCAATCAGCCCCAGCATTTT. Protein sequence: CASSRDSRSNQPQHF.